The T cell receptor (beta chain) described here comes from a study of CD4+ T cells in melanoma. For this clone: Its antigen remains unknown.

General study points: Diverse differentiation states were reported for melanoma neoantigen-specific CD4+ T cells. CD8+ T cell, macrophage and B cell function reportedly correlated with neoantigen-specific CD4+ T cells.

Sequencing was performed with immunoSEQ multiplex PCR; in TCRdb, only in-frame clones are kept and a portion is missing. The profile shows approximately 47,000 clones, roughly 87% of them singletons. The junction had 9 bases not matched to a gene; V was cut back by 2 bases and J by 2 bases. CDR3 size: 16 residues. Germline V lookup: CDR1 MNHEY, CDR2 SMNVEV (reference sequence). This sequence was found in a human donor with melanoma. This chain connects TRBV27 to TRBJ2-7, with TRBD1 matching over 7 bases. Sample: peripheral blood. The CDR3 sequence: CASSLPTRQGTYEQYF. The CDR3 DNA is TGTGCCAGCAGTTTACCTACCCGACAGGGCACCTACGAGCAGTACTTC.